These 15 T cell receptor beta chains originate from one sample sequenced in a study of identical twins. A single record per CDR3 protein comes from TCRdb applying MiXCR to the 5' RACE reads. The sample consists of 1.5 million or so distinct CDR3 sequences, around 33% of them appearing once. Sequenced sample: cord blood. The receptors come from a newborn girl in good health.

The count of this clonotype is one. This chain uses TRBV30 with TRBJ2-4; a weak D match, TRBD2 (5 bases). The DNA matches TRBJ2-7 better at its end, which makes the J call doubtful. CDR1 is GTSNPN and CDR2 is SVGIG in the germline V gene (reference sequence). The CDR3 totals 13 residues. CDR3 coding DNA: TGTGCCTGGAGGGAGAGCGGATTCTACGAGCAGTACTTC. It yields the protein CAWRESGFYEQYF.

This clonotype was recorded at least ten times. V gene TRBV7-2 combines with J gene TRBJ2-7; D unclear. V was pared by 1 base and J by 3 bases, with 7 bases between. The CDR3 sequence is 13 residues long. Germline V gene data show CDR1 as SGHTA and CDR2 as FQGNSA. Written as DNA, the CDR3 is TGTGCCAGCAGCTTAGGGCTAATCTACGAGCAGTACTTC. Encoded protein: CASSLGLIYEQYF.

This clonotype has a handful of counts. The rearrangement uses TRBV7-2 and TRBJ1-4, with a possible D match to TRBD1 (5 bases). CDR3 length: 15 amino acids. The germline V gene has CDR1 SGHTA and CDR2 FQGNSA. The V and J ends lost 5 bases and 7 bases respectively, with 17 bases between them. CDR3 DNA sequence: TGTGCCAGCAGCCAAGCCGACCTGGGGCTTGAAAAACTGTTTTTT. Translating gives CASSQADLGLEKLFF.

The CDR3 here is CSASSGRGNLREQYF. The DNA of the CDR3 is TGCAGTGCTAGTTCGGGGCGGGGTAACTTGCGTGAGCAGTACTTC. The genes are TRBV20-1 and TRBJ2-7; a possible D gene is TRBD2 (6 bases). Germline V CDR1 and CDR2: DFQATT, SNEGSKA (reference sequence). The CDR3 runs to 15 residues. The germline V and J ends were trimmed by 3 bases and 7 bases, with 22 bases remaining between them.

This clonotype was seen at least ten times. The chain has TRBV29-1 and TRBJ2-4; no clear D. CDR1 is SQVTM, CDR2 ANQGSEA, per germline. V was clipped by 4 bases and J by 8 bases, with 12 bases between them. The CDR3 has 12 amino acids. The CDR3: CSVVNLVDIQYF. As DNA, the CDR3 is TGCAGCGTTGTCAACCTGGTAGACATTCAGTACTTC.

Comments on this clonotype: At one of its ends the junction is not consistent with the germline gene, which may arise from a read error. The V and J genes are TRBV15 and TRBJ2-7; tentative D call: TRBD1 (7 bases). Germline loops: CDR1 LNHNV, CDR2 YYDKDF (reference sequence). The CDR3 totals 17 residues. The CDR3 region has the DNA TGTGCCACCAGCAGAGAACGCGGGACAGCAAGCTCCTACGGGCAGTACTTC. Its translation is CATSRERGTASSYGQYF. Full variable domain (rest looked up from reference TRBV15 and TRBJ2-7): DAMVIQNPRYQVTQFGKPVTLSCSQTLNHNVMYWYQQKSSQAPKLLFHYYDKDFNNEADTPDNFQSRRPNTSFCFLDIRSPGLGDTAMYLCATSRERGTASSYGQYFGPGTRLTVT.

The rearrangement joins TRBV28 to TRBJ1-2; TRBD1 agrees at 8 bases. Germline V gene lookup returns CDR1 MDHEN and CDR2 SYDVKM. CDR3 size: 15 residues. Trimming at V came to 3 bases and at J to 4 bases, leaving 7 bases not matched to a gene. In DNA, the CDR3 is TGTGCCAGCAGTTTCCAGGGCAGGGGGCTCTATGGCTACACCTTC. It translates to CASSFQGRGLYGYTF.

The rearrangement joins TRBV28 to TRBJ2-1, with TRBD1 identical over 8 bases. V lost 3 bases to trimming and J lost 10 bases; unmatched junction nucleotides: 8. This CDR3 comprises 14 residues. CDR1 is MDHEN, CDR2 SYDVKM, per germline. In DNA, the CDR3 is TGTGCCAGCAGTTTTACAGGGGGTATCGACGAGCAGTTCTTC. It yields the protein CASSFTGGIDEQFF.

This clonotype appeared a few times. The gene calls are TRBV25-1 and TRBJ1-2, with 7 bases lining up with TRBD1. The CDR3 sequence is 15 residues long. The V gene's germline CDR1 is MGHDK and CDR2 SYGVNS. V lost 1 base and J lost 3; bases outside the gene matches: 5. The CDR3 DNA is TGTGCCAGCAGTGAATTGGGGACAGTCGACTATGGCTACACCTTC. Its translation is CASSELGTVDYGYTF.

This clonotype appeared a few times. The CDR3 loop reads CASSSQAGLATDTQYF. The DNA of the CDR3 is TGTGCCAGCAGCTCCCAGGCGGGACTAGCCACAGATACGCAGTATTTT. The rearrangement joins TRBV11-3 to TRBJ2-3; 9 bases match TRBD2. The trim removed 4 bases at V and 2 bases at J, leaving 7 bases unmatched. The CDR3 totals 16 residues. Germline V gives CDR1 SGHNT, CDR2 YENEEA.

The rearrangement uses TRBV3-1 and TRBJ2-2, with 8 bases fitting TRBD1. Unmatched junction bases numbered 6, after V lost 3 bases and J lost 3 bases. The CDR3 consists of 16 residues. Germline V gene lookup returns CDR1 LGHDT and CDR2 YNNKEL (reference sequence). CDR3 loop: CASSHRPGGHTGELFF. The CDR3 nucleotides read TGTGCCAGCAGCCACAGACCAGGGGGCCACACCGGGGAGCTGTTTTTT.

This clonotype was picked up a small number of times. This rearrangement joins TRBV2 to TRBJ2-3; D gene ambiguous. The CDR3 contains 13 residues. V lost 10 bases and J lost 1, with 12 bases in between. Per germline, CDR1 SNHLY and CDR2 FYNNEI. Written as DNA, the CDR3 is TGTGCCATCGAGACGGGCGGCACAGATACGCAGTATTTT. It codes for CAIETGGTDTQYF.

The rearrangement links TRBV28 to TRBJ1-5, with no clear D. CDR3 size: 15 residues. CDR1 and CDR2 (germline): MDHEN, SYDVKM. V dropped 1 base and J dropped 3 bases, with 10 bases sitting between them. The CDR3 loop is CASSLSVLLNQPQHF. DNA of the CDR3: TGTGCCAGCAGTTTATCAGTTCTCCTCAATCAGCCCCAGCATTTT.

V gene TRBV20-1 combines with J gene TRBJ2-7; the D is unclear. With 4 bases removed from V and 4 bases from J, the gap between germline ends came to 8 bases. Germline CDR1 is DFQATT and CDR2 is SNEGSKA (reference sequence). CDR3 length: 11 amino acids. CDR3 region: CSAIGLYEQYF. The CDR3 coding sequence is TGCAGTGCTATTGGTCTGTACGAGCAGTACTTC.

The chain joins TRBV4-1 to TRBJ2-3; no reliable D call. Germline CDR1 reads MGHRA; CDR2 reads YSYEKL. V lost 3 bases, J lost 2 bases, and 21 bases lay in between. CDR3 length equals 18 residues. In DNA form, the CDR3 reads TGCGCCAGCAGCCAGTATAGACCTCTCCCTAAGTACACAGATACGCAGTATTTT. This sequence encodes CASSQYRPLPKYTDTQYF.